The clone carrying this TCR beta chain was recorded many times. This sample is drawn from a study of regulatory T cells in long-lasting Graves disease. Through Arm-PCR of CDR3 regions and iRepertoire HTBI primers, TCR beta libraries were built. TCRdb reanalysed the multiplex PCR reads using MiXCR and keeps one entry per CDR3 protein. The sample consists of hundreds of thousands of distinct CDR3 sequences, 20% of them appearing once. Time point specified: persistent/refractory GD, antithyroid drugs over 5 years with positive TRAb. PBMCs provided the RNA from which the TCR library was made. The CDR3 runs to 16 residues. Trimming cost V 6 bases and J 0 bases; bases outside gene matches: 10. Germline CDR1 is MDHEN and CDR2 is SYDVKM.

The rearrangement uses TRBV28 and TRBJ2-5; 7 bases agree with TRBD1. The sample was peripheral blood mononuclear cells (PBMCs), taken when the disease was refractory, from a patient treated with antithyroid drugs. This TCR came from a female donor with Graves disease. Written as DNA, the CDR3 is TGTGCCAGCAGATCCATGGACAGGAGATACCAAGAGACCCAGTACTTC. This codes for CASRSMDRRYQETQYF.